Listed here are 6 T cell receptor beta chains from one sample, sequenced in a study of blood T cells in healthy people across ages. It was with a sample-barcoded 5' primer and a J-beta primer mix that a second PCR of roughly 7 to 12 cycles was run. TCRdb independently ran MiXCR on the 5' RACE reads; one entry per CDR3 protein. The sample yields 1.5 million to 2 million distinct CDR3 sequences, 28% seen once. The sequenced sample consisted of blood. The source of these receptors is a woman in her thirties in good health.

This clonotype was observed a handful of times. This chain joins TRBV5-1 and TRBJ2-7; a possible D gene is TRBD1 (6 bases). Germline V lookup: CDR1 SGHRS, CDR2 YFSETQ. The CDR3 is 14 amino acids. The V gene lost 4 bases and the J gene lost 5 bases, with 16 bases spanning the gap. CDR3 residues: CASSPRPYRDEQYF. CDR3 nucleotides: TGCGCCAGCAGCCCGAGGCCTTACAGGGACGAGCAGTACTTC. Complete variable domain (other parts from reference TRBV5-1 and TRBJ2-7): KAGVTQTPRYLIKTRGQQVTLSCSPISGHRSVSWYQQTPGQGLQFLFEYFSETQRNKGNFPGRFSGRQFSNSRSEMNVSTLELGDSALYLCASSPRPYRDEQYFGPGTRLTVT.

This clonotype was picked up a small number of times. The chain employs TRBV29-1 and TRBJ1-1; 10 nucleotides agree with TRBD1. CDR3 size: 12 residues. The ends lost 6 bases at V and 6 bases at J; junction bases unmatched: 4. Germline CDR1 reads SQVTM; CDR2 reads ANQGSEA. CDR3 in amino acids: CSVTTGGAEAFF. CDR3 nucleotide sequence: TGCAGCGTGACGACAGGGGGCGCTGAAGCTTTCTTT.

The chain combines TRBV20-1 with TRBJ1-4; weak D call: TRBD1 (5 bases). Germline lookup yields CDR1 DFQATT and CDR2 SNEGSKA (reference sequence). V lost 3 bases, J lost 8 bases, and 16 bases lay in between. This CDR3 spans 14 amino acids. The CDR3 DNA reads as TGCAGTGCTAGCCCCAGGACAAACGAAGAAAAACTGTTTTTT. Translating gives CSASPRTNEEKLFF.

A note on this clonotype: Possible read error: a much larger clone is one base away. The chain couples TRBV6-5 to TRBJ2-7; 9 nucleotides agree with TRBD1. The germline V gene has CDR1 MNHEY and CDR2 SVGAGI. CDR3 length: 15 amino acids. The CDR3 DNA reads TGTGCCAACAGTTCCGACAGGGGGTCTCTCTACGAGCAGTACTTC. This translates into CANSSDRGSLYEQYF.

This clonotype was seen ten or more times. The CDR3 here is CASSYSTKETQYF. CDR3 bases: TGTGCCAGCAGTTACTCGACCAAGGAGACCCAGTACTTC. V is TRBV6-2 or TRBV6-3 and J is TRBJ2-5, with D unclear. Trimming took off 0 bases at V and 5 bases at J, with 7 bases between the two ends. The CDR3 runs 13 residues. Per germline, CDR1 MNHEY and CDR2 SVGEGT.

The chain's CDR3 is CASSETGYDYTF. The CDR3 nucleotides read TGTGCCAGCAGCGAGACAGGATACGACTACACCTTC. This chain uses TRBV9 with TRBJ1-2; a possible D gene is TRBD1 (6 bases). The CDR3 length is 12 residues. Germline V gene lookup returns CDR1 SGDLS and CDR2 YYNGEE. Trimming took off 3 bases at V and 10 bases at J, with 13 bases between the two ends.